This T cell receptor beta chain was retrieved from a study of blood T cell repertoires in COVID-19. On the study more broadly: The origin of the acute and convalescent COVID-19 samples was the United States, Italy and Spain.

Libraries were prepared by immunoSEQ multiplex PCR; TCRdb keeps only in-frame clonotypes and omits some of them. The sample consists of roughly 250,000 clones, around 88% of them appearing once. Material for sequencing was peripheral blood. The sequence was collected from a man in his thirties or forties with acute or convalescent COVID-19.

CDR3: CASSPQRAPRYNEQFF. The DNA of the CDR3 is TGTGCCAGCAGCCCACAGCGGGCCCCAAGATACAATGAGCAGTTCTTC. V usage is TRBV3-1 (or the pseudogene TRBV3-2) and J usage is TRBJ2-1; D might be TRBD2 (6 bases). Germline CDR1 and CDR2: LGHDT and YNNKEL (reference sequence). This CDR3 has 16 amino acids. Trimming removed 4 bases from V and 4 bases from J, with 17 bases in between.